This T cell receptor beta chain appears in the sequencing data of a study of blood T cell repertoires in COVID-19 (dated by TCRdb to the early 2020s). Context from the whole study: Collaborator samples came from the United States, Italy and Spain and covered acute and convalescent phases of COVID-19. The material from the prospective study consisted of cDNA or gDNA derived from T cells, B-cell-depleted T cells, or PBMCs. The dataset comprised deeply sampled blood TCRbeta repertoires from subjects exposed to, actively infected with, or recovered from COVID-19. The repertoires were made available in a free public database intended to serve as a resource for research on the immune response to SARS-CoV-2. The samples were drawn from the first 160 participants of the ongoing ImmuneRACE study and from roughly 1,300 subjects provided by 6 global collaborators. The sample metadata nearly always contained a de-identified subject ID, COVID-19 status, age in years and sex. Where available, HLA class I and class II types were obtained from metadata supplied by the sample provider rather than from assay-based typing.

Each collaborating institution followed its own protocols to collect whole blood in K2EDTA tubes. For TCRbeta analysis, collaborators shipped samples in one of three forms: frozen whole blood, isolated PBMCs, or DNA extracted from either of those sample types. Spanning cysteine to phenylalanine, the CDR3 consists of 14 amino acids. Just the 42-base CDR3 DNA is kept, in frame starting at base 1. Trimming costs V 3 bases and J 6 bases, and their ends lie 11 bases apart. The germline V gene supplies CDR1 KGHDR and CDR2 SFDVKD. What the study reported, not specific to this receptor: Clinical and demographic metadata were provided uncurated, with the amount varying by source and participant.

The table lists this clone with a few counts. Its cognate antigen has yet to be identified. Base qualities are not recorded, but no much larger clone differs from it by a single base. The immunoSEQ Assay, a bias-controlled multiplex PCR, was used to amplify TCRbeta CDR3 regions from genomic DNA. Turning to the authors' computational methods: The number of nucleated cells in each sample was estimated from the amplification of reference gene primers within the assay. To quantify the absolute abundance of each unique TCRbeta CDR3 rearrangement, sequence reads were collapsed and filtered. For each sample, productive Simpson clonality was calculated by taking the square root of Simpson's diversity index across productive rearrangements. Imported from immuneACCESS, the table was reduced by TCRdb to in-frame sequences with V and J called. These copies leave out some clones; in studies compared against another copy, an unresolved V gene accounts for under half, and the cause of the remainder is not known. V and J calls and clone size are given by that table; D and trimming were obtained from the DNA. The sample yields about 40,000 clones; roughly four fifths were counted once. Of the sample, less than 50% is held by the ten largest clones.

The clonotype was recovered from a human donor in a cohort sampled during active or convalescent COVID-19. The donor label of this sample is uncertain. The sample consisted of peripheral blood. The chain employs TRBV24-1 and TRBJ2-1; a weak D assignment points to TRBD2 (6 bases agree). The sequenced DNA: TGTGCCACCAGTGATGTCTGGGAGGCCAATGAGCAGTTCTTC. It codes for CATSDVWEANEQFF.